The source of this T cell receptor beta chain is a study of shared clonotypes between healthy human individuals. The data were produced by immunoSEQ multiplex PCR, yet TCRdb's version contains in-frame clones alone and is incomplete. The profile covers some 2,500,000 clones, with approximately 93% appearing a single time and 0.36% taken by the ten largest. The CDR3 is 15 amino acids. Germline V CDR1 and CDR2: MDHEN, SYDVKM. The V segment lost 5 bases and the J segment 4 bases; nucleotides outside the gene matches: 9. The receptor was derived from a man aged 18-30 years in good health. Some clones in this sample may be carry-over from other donors' samples. The sample was naive CD4+ T cells from PBMCs. The subset here: CD45RA+ positively selected. The gene calls are TRBV28 and TRBJ1-2; 8 nucleotides align to TRBD1. The CDR3 here is CASSRPTGVAYGYTF. The CDR3 DNA is TGTGCCAGCAGTCGACCGACAGGGGTCGCCTATGGCTACACCTTC.